The 25 T cell receptor beta chains below come from one sample, sequenced in a study of T cell responses to AZD1222 COVID-19 vaccine. Here immunoSEQ multiplex PCR was the method, and the copy in TCRdb shows in-frame clones only, minus some. The repertoire holds about 110,000 clones, 89% seen once, with 4% to 4.5% in the top ten. Sequenced material: peripheral blood, taken on day 0 of AZD1222 vaccination. All receptors come from an adult in good health.

The chain has TRBV11-3 and TRBJ2-5; TRBD1 matches at 9 bases. Trimming took 5 bases from V and 5 from J; bases not matched to a gene: 3. Germline V CDR1 and CDR2: SGHNT, YENEEA. CDR3 length: 13 residues. The CDR3 is CASSRGQGETQYF. In nucleotides, the CDR3 is TGTGCCAGCAGCAGGGGACAGGGCGAGACCCAGTACTTC. The full variable domain, in which reference TRBV11-3 and TRBJ2-5 provide the parts outside the CDR3, is EAGVVQSPRYKIIEKKQPVAFWCNPISGHNTLYWYLQNLGQGPELLIRYENEEAVDDSQLPKDRFSAERLKGVDSTLKIQPAELGDSAVYLCASSRGQGETQYFGPGTRLLVL.

CDR3 in DNA: TGTGCCAGCAGCGGACTAGCGGCCGTATCCGCATCCTACAATGAGCAGTTCTTC. Its protein product is CASSGLAAVSASYNEQFF. V usage is TRBV7-9 and J usage is TRBJ2-1, with TRBD2 matching over 10 bases. Germline V CDR1 and CDR2: SEHNR, FQNEAQ (reference sequence). The CDR3 loop spans 18 amino acids. Losses at the gene ends were 5 bases for V and 1 base for J; bases not matched to a gene: 11.

The genes are TRBV13 and TRBJ2-2; no clear D gene. The CDR3 is 13 amino acids. Per germline, CDR1 PRHDT and CDR2 FYEKMQ (reference sequence). Trimming removed 1 base at V and 5 bases at J, with 5 bases between. This CDR3 reads CASSLDATGELFF. The CDR3 region has the DNA TGTGCCAGCAGCTTAGATGCTACCGGGGAGCTGTTTTTT.

This chain uses TRBV6-1 with TRBJ2-5, with unresolved D. Per the germline V gene, CDR1 is MNHNS and CDR2 is SASEGT. The germline V and J ends were trimmed by 3 bases and 5 bases, with 10 bases remaining between them. The CDR3 spans 13 residues. Here the CDR3 reads CASSDLSRETQYF. In nucleotides, the CDR3 is TGTGCCAGCAGTGACCTGAGCCGGGAGACCCAGTACTTC.

The rearrangement joins TRBV7-8 to TRBJ2-1; TRBD2 aligns across 8 bases. CDR1 is SGHVS and CDR2 is FQNEAQ in the germline V gene. The CDR3 sequence is 17 residues long. V lost 5 bases and J lost 2; bases outside the gene matches: 11. The CDR3 DNA reads as TGTGCCAGCAGCCGCAAATCGGGCGGGGGGACCTACAATGAGCAGTTCTTC. Translation: CASSRKSGGGTYNEQFF.

The chain carries TRBV6-5 and TRBJ1-2, with D uncertain. V lost 3 bases and J lost 2, with 7 bases in between. Per germline, CDR1 MNHEY and CDR2 SVGAGI. The CDR3 runs 13 residues. The CDR3 DNA reads TGTGCCAGCAGTTATCTGGCCAACTATGGCTACACCTTC. Translated: CASSYLANYGYTF.

V gene TRBV5-1 combines with J gene TRBJ1-6; D might be TRBD1 (6 bases). Trimming left V 6 bases short and J 10 bases short, with 14 bases between. The CDR3 consists of 13 residues. Germline V gene sequence: CDR1 SGHRS, CDR2 YFSETQ. The CDR3 loop reads CASTSRGDSPLHF. As DNA, the CDR3 is TGCGCCAGCACAAGCAGGGGAGACTCACCCCTCCACTTT.

The gene calls are TRBV7-2 and TRBJ2-7; D is unclear. Trimming cost V 2 bases and J 9 bases, with 14 bases left between them. Germline V gene sequence: CDR1 SGHTA, CDR2 FQGNSA. The CDR3 sequence is 13 residues long. In nucleotides, the CDR3 is TGTGCCAGCAGCTTATTCGGTCTCCCGGGGCAGTACTTC. Translation gives CASSLFGLPGQYF. The full variable domain, rest sourced from reference TRBV7-2 and TRBJ2-7, is GAGVSQSPSNKVTEKGKDVELRCDPISGHTALYWYRQSLGQGLEFLIYFQGNSAPDKSGLPSDRFSAERTGGSVSTLTIQRTQQEDSAVYLCASSLFGLPGQYFGPGTRLTVT.

The chain is built from TRBV5-1 and TRBJ2-7; 8 bases agree with TRBD2. The CDR3 extends over 16 amino acids. CDR1 is SGHRS and CDR2 is YFSETQ in the germline V gene. The trim removed 1 base at V and 2 bases at J, leaving 8 bases unmatched. The CDR3 spells CASSLSLAGPPYEQYF. The DNA for the CDR3 is TGCGCCAGCAGCTTGAGCTTAGCGGGGCCACCCTACGAGCAGTACTTC.

The V call is TRBV7-9, the J call TRBJ1-2; D is perhaps TRBD1 (6 bases). Trimming left V 3 bases short and J 3 bases short, with 8 bases between. Germline V gene sequence: CDR1 SEHNR, CDR2 FQNEAQ (reference sequence). This CDR3 has 13 residues. CDR3 nucleotide sequence: TGTGCCAGCAGCTTTGAGGGGGACTATGGCTACACCTTC. It encodes CASSFEGDYGYTF.

This clone was picked up one time. This CDR3 is CASSLEIRSFGGELFF. The CDR3, as DNA: TGTGCCAGCAGCTTAGAAATCAGGAGTTTCGGCGGGGAGCTGTTTTTT. This rearrangement joins TRBV7-6 to TRBJ2-2; no firm D call. Trimming took off 1 base at V and 7 bases at J, with 16 bases between the two ends. The germline gives CDR1 SGHVS, CDR2 FNYEAQ. This CDR3 spans 16 amino acids.

V and J are TRBV5-1 and TRBJ2-5; no clear D gene. Germline lookup yields CDR1 SGHRS and CDR2 YFSETQ. V lost 2 bases and J 1 base, leaving 0 bases between the germline ends. This CDR3 is 11 amino acids long. CDR3 region: CASSFQETQYF. The DNA for the CDR3 is TGCGCCAGCAGCTTCCAAGAGACCCAGTACTTC. Combining the CDR3 with reference TRBV5-1 and TRBJ2-5 gives the whole variable domain KAGVTQTPRYLIKTRGQQVTLSCSPISGHRSVSWYQQTPGQGLQFLFEYFSETQRNKGNFPGRFSGRQFSNSRSEMNVSTLELGDSALYLCASSFQETQYFGPGTRLLVL.

This clone has just one count. The CDR3 coding sequence is TGTGCCAGCAGTTTAGGATATAATTCACCCCTCCACTTT. This sequence encodes CASSLGYNSPLHF. V gene TRBV27 combines with J gene TRBJ1-6; D is ambiguous. V lost 2 bases to trimming and J lost 4 bases, with 3 bases between them. The V gene's germline CDR1 is MNHEY and CDR2 SMNVEV (reference sequence). This CDR3 is built from 13 residues.

The chain links TRBV2 to TRBJ1-2; D remains unclear. Trimming took off 2 bases at V and 8 bases at J, with 12 bases between the two ends. The CDR3 totals 13 residues. Germline values: CDR1 SNHLY, CDR2 FYNNEI. The CDR3 DNA reads TGTGCCAGCAGTGAACGCCAGGACGGCGGCTACACCTTC. Amino acids: CASSERQDGGYTF.

In this sample, this clone turned up once. The chain carries TRBV29-1 and TRBJ1-2; no clear D gene. This CDR3 region has 11 residues. V gave up 5 bases and J gave up 4 bases, with 8 bases separating them. CDR1 is SQVTM, CDR2 ANQGSEA, per germline. The DNA for the CDR3 is TGCAGCGTTCCCCAGCTCTATGGCTACACCTTC. Translating gives CSVPQLYGYTF.

The chain couples TRBV28 to TRBJ2-1; a possible D gene is TRBD2 (7 bases). V shed 6 bases and J shed 2 bases, with 14 bases lying between them. Germline CDR1 reads MDHEN; CDR2 reads SYDVKM. CDR3 length: 15 amino acids. The CDR3 region is CASRPAGAAYNEQFF. In DNA form, the CDR3 reads TGTGCCAGCAGGCCCGCGGGGGCCGCCTACAATGAGCAGTTCTTC.

This clone was seen once. This chain joins TRBV24-1 and TRBJ1-1, with D tentatively TRBD1 (5 bases). CDR1 is KGHDR, CDR2 SFDVKD, per germline. This CDR3 spans 12 amino acids. Trimming stripped 6 bases from V and 6 bases from J, with 10 bases between. The CDR3 DNA reads TGTGCCACCAGTTTTCAGGGATCTGAAGCTTTCTTT. It translates to CATSFQGSEAFF.

The table lists this clone with a count of one. V is TRBV28 and J is TRBJ2-7; 14 nucleotides agree with TRBD2. Germline-derived CDR1 and CDR2 are MDHEN and SYDVKM. The ends lost 4 bases at V and 2 bases at J; junction bases unmatched: 1. The CDR3 extends over 15 amino acids. The CDR3 DNA sequence: TGTGCCAGCAGTTCGGGACTAGCGGGAGCCTACGAGCAGTACTTC. As protein: CASSSGLAGAYEQYF. The full variable domain, with the rest looked up from reference TRBV28 and TRBJ2-7, is DVKVTQSSRYLVKRTGEKVFLECVQDMDHENMFWYRQDPGLGLRLIYFSYDVKMKEKGDIPEGYSVSREKKERFSLILESASTNQTSMYLCASSSGLAGAYEQYFGPGTRLTVT.

This chain links TRBV19 with TRBJ1-5; no clear D. Germline assignment: CDR1 LNHDA and CDR2 SQIVND (reference sequence). This CDR3 contains 14 residues. Trimming took 3 bases from V and 2 from J, leaving 8 bases between them. CDR3 coding DNA: TGTGCCAGTAGTATCCCCCTCGGCAATCAGCCCCAGCATTTT. It encodes CASSIPLGNQPQHF. Full variable domain (missing parts from reference TRBV19 and TRBJ1-5): DGGITQSPKYLFRKEGQNVTLSCEQNLNHDAMYWYRQDPGQGLRLIYYSQIVNDFQKGDIAEGYSVSREKKESFPLTVTSAQKNPTAFYLCASSIPLGNQPQHFGDGTRLSIL.

The CDR3 loop reads CASGSWGGIQETQYF. In nucleotides, the CDR3 is TGTGCCAGCGGTAGCTGGGGGGGAATCCAAGAGACCCAGTACTTC. The chain links TRBV6-6 to TRBJ2-5; TRBD2 matches 7 bases. The CDR3 runs to 15 residues. In germline, CDR1 is MNHNY, CDR2 SVGAGI (reference sequence). The J segment lost 1 base and the V segment lost 8 bases, leaving 10 bases of the junction unmatched.

Judged by abundance, this clone is medium-sized. The chain employs TRBV7-9 and TRBJ1-2; D remains unclear. The CDR3 length is 13 residues. CDR1 SEHNR and CDR2 FQNEAQ come from the germline V gene (reference sequence). V gave up 0 bases and J gave up 4 bases, with 6 bases separating them. The CDR3 region is CASSLAGGYGYTF. DNA for the CDR3: TGTGCCAGCAGCTTAGCCGGAGGCTATGGCTACACCTTC.

This chain uses TRBV27 with TRBJ1-5; D remains unclear. Germline values: CDR1 MNHEY, CDR2 SMNVEV (reference sequence). V lost 6 bases and J 3 bases, leaving 18 bases between the germline ends. The CDR3 has 16 amino acids. The CDR3 sequence is CASRSLTVTSNQPQHF. The CDR3 region has the DNA TGTGCCAGCAGAAGTTTAACAGTTACCTCCAATCAGCCCCAGCATTTT.

A word on this clone: The sample holds other DNA sequences that translate to the same CDR3. The CDR3 sequence is CASSTPGTANTEAFF. CDR3 DNA: TGTGCCAGTAGTACCCCCGGGACAGCGAACACTGAAGCTTTCTTT. This chain connects TRBV19 to TRBJ1-1; 7 positions agree with TRBD1. The V gene end was trimmed by 4 bases and the J gene end by 1 base; junction bases not matched to a gene: 6. Germline V lookup: CDR1 LNHDA, CDR2 SQIVND (reference sequence). The CDR3 has 15 amino acids.

This clone was seen just once. This rearrangement joins TRBV29-1 to TRBJ2-7; 9 bases match TRBD1. The ends lost 5 bases at V and 4 bases at J; junction bases unmatched: 3. There are 12 residues in the CDR3. Germline lookup yields CDR1 SQVTM and CDR2 ANQGSEA. CDR3 protein: CSVHGTGYEQYF. In DNA, the CDR3 is TGCAGCGTTCACGGGACAGGGTACGAGCAGTACTTC.

A single count supports this clone. This sequence joins TRBV6-1 and TRBJ2-7; D is perhaps TRBD2 (5 bases). Germline V gene sequence: CDR1 MNHNS, CDR2 SASEGT. Trimming pared 1 base from V and 7 bases from J, leaving 11 bases between. This CDR3 is 13 amino acids long. CDR3 sequence (DNA): TGTGCCAGCAGTGAAGGATATTCGGGGGAGCAGTACTTC. Its translation: CASSEGYSGEQYF.